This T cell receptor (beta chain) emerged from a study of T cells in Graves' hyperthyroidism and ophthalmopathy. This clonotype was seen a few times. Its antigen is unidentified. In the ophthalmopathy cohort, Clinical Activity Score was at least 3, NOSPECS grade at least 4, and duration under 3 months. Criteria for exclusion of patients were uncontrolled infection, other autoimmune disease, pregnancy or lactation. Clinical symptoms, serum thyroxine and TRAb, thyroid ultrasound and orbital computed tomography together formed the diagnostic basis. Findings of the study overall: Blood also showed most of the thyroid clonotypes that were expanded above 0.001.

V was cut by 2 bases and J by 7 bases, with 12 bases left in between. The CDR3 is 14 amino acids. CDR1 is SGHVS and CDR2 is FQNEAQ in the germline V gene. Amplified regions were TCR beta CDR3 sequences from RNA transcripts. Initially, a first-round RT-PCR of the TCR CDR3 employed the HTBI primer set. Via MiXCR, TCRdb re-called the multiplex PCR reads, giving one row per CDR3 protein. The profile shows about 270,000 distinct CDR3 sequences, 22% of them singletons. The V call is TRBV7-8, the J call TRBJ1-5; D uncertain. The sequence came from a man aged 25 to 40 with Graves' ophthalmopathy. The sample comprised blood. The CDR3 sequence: CASSLMRAGQPQHF. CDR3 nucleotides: TGTGCCAGCAGCTTAATGAGGGCCGGGCAGCCCCAGCATTTT.